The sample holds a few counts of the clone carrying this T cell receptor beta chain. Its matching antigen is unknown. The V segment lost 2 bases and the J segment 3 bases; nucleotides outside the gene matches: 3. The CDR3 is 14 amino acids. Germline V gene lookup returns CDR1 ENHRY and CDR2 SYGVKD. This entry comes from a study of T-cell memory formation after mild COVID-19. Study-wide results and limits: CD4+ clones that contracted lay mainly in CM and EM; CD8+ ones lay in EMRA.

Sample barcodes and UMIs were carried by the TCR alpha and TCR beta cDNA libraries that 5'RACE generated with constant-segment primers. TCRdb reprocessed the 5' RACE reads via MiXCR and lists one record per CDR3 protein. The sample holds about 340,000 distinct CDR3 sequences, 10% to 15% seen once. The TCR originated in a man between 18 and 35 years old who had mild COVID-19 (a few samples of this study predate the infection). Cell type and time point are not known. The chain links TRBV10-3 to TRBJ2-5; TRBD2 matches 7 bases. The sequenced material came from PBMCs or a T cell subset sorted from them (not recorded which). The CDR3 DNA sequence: TGTGCCATCAGTGAGAGTGGGGGGGAAGAGACCCAGTACTTC. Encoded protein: CAISESGGEETQYF.